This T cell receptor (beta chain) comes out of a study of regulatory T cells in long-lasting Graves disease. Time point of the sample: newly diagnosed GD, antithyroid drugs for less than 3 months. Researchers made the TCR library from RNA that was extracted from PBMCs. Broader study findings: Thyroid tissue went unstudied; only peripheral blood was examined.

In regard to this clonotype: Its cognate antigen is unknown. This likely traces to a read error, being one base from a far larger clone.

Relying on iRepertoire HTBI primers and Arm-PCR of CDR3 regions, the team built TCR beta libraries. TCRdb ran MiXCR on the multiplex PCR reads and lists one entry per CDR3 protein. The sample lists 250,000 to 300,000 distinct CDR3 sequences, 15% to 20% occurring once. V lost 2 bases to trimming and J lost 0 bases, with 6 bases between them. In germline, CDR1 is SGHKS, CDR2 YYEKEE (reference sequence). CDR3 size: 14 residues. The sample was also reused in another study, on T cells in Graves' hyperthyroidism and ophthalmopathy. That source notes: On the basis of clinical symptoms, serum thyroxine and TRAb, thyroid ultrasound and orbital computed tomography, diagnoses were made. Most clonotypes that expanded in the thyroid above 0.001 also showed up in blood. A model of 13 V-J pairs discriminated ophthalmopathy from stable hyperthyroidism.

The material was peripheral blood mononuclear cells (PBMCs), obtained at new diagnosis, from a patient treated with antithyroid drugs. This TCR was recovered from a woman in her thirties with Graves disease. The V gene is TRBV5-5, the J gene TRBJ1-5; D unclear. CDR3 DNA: TGTGCCAGCAGCTTTACAGATAGCAATCAGCCCCAGCATTTT. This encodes CASSFTDSNQPQHF.